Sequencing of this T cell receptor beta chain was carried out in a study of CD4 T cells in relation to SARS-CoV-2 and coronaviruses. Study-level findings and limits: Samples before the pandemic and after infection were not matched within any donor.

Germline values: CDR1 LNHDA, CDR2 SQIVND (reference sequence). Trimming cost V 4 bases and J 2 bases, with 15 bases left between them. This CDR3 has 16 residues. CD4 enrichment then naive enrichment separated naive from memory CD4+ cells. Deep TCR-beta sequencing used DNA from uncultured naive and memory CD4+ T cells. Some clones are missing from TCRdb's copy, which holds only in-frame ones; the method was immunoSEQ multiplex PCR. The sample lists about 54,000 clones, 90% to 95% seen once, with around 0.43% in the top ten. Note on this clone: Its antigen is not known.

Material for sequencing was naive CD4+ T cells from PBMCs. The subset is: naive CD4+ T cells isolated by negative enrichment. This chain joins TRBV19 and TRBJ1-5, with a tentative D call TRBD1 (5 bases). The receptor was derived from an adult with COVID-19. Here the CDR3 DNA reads TGTGCCAGTAGTAGCAGACAGAGCCTCCGCAATCAGCCCCAGCATTTT. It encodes CASSSRQSLRNQPQHF. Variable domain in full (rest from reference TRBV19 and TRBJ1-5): DGGITQSPKYLFRKEGQNVTLSCEQNLNHDAMYWYRQDPGQGLRLIYYSQIVNDFQKGDIAEGYSVSREKKESFPLTVTSAQKNPTAFYLCASSSRQSLRNQPQHFGDGTRLSIL.